The 11 T cell receptor beta chains reported below all come from one sample, sequenced in a study of post-analysis software for immune sequencing data. The antigens these receptors bind are not known. Notes on the study in general: Patients carried roughly 5 TRBV segments more frequently than controls did, and TRBV5-6, TRBV5-1 and TRBV20-1 were among them.

Prepared TCR beta cDNA libraries contained unique molecular identifiers. TCRdb reprocessed the PCR reads with MiXCR, giving one entry per CDR3 protein. The sample carries roughly 430,000 distinct CDR3 sequences, more than 30% recorded once. The sequenced material came from blood. Receptors were obtained from a girl aged 2-10 years with multiple sclerosis.

Points on this clonotype: A much larger clone sits a single nucleotide away, making a read error possible. This sequence joins TRBV6-6 and TRBJ2-7; D tentatively reads TRBD1 or TRBD2 (5 bases each). TRBJ2-5 matches the DNA end more closely, so the J call is doubtful. The CDR3 extends over 14 amino acids. The germline V gene has CDR1 MNHNY and CDR2 SVGAGI (reference sequence). The CDR3 bases are TGTGCCAGCACCACGAGGGGCTCGGGAGAGACCCAGTACTTC. Translated: CASTTRGSGETQYF.

This clonotype was counted at least ten times. The chain couples TRBV3-1 to TRBJ2-7, with 13 bases that match TRBD2. V lost 4 bases and J lost 4; bases outside the gene matches: 7. The CDR3 covers 16 residues. Germline V gene data show CDR1 as LGHDT and CDR2 as YNNKEL (reference sequence). The CDR3, as DNA: TGTGCCAGCAGCCCCAAAGGGACTAGCGGGAAGTACGAGCAGTACTTC. As protein: CASSPKGTSGKYEQYF.

This clonotype was observed a handful of times. V and J are TRBV5-1 and TRBJ2-7; 11 bases line up with TRBD2. The CDR3 length is 15 residues. The germline gives CDR1 SGHRS, CDR2 YFSETQ. V was pared by 0 bases and J by 6 bases, with 5 bases of the junction left unmatched. The CDR3 sequence is CASSLDSGRAPEQYF. The CDR3 region has the DNA TGCGCCAGCAGCTTGGATAGCGGGAGGGCCCCCGAGCAGTACTTC.

The chain is built from TRBV20-1 and TRBJ2-7; no clear D. CDR1 and CDR2 from the germline V gene are DFQATT and SNEGSKA (reference sequence). The germline V and J ends were trimmed by 6 bases and 0 bases, with 12 bases remaining between them. CDR3 length: 13 amino acids. CDR3 sequence reads: CSAIPRISYEQYF. The CDR3, as DNA: TGCAGTGCCATCCCTCGGATCTCCTACGAGCAGTACTTC.

This clonotype was picked up a small number of times. The V and J genes are TRBV29-1 and TRBJ2-3; TRBD1 agrees at 8 bases. J gave up 4 bases and V 1 base, and 4 bases lay outside the gene matches. The CDR3 spans 14 residues. Germline lookup yields CDR1 SQVTM and CDR2 ANQGSEA. CDR3 DNA: TGCAGCGTTGAAGGACAGGGGCGTGCAGATACGCAGTATTTT. This gives the protein CSVEGQGRADTQYF.

The V and J genes are TRBV6-5 and TRBJ1-6; tentative D call: TRBD1 (5 bases). The CDR3 length is 15 residues. Trimming shortened V by 5 bases and J by 9 bases, and 17 bases separated the two germline ends. Germline V gene data show CDR1 as MNHEY and CDR2 as SVGAGI. The DNA of the CDR3 is TGTGCCAGCAGTAGGGGACGTCCGACCGGTTCACCCCTCCACTTT. Its translation: CASSRGRPTGSPLHF.

The sample holds a few counts of this clonotype. The chain combines TRBV5-1 with TRBJ2-4; D is possibly TRBD1 or TRBD2 (5 bases each). V was cut by 4 bases and J by 6 bases, with 17 bases left in between. The CDR3 totals 15 residues. Germline values: CDR1 SGHRS, CDR2 YFSETQ. CDR3 amino acids: CASSRGGLDPNIQYF. The CDR3 bases are TGCGCCAGCAGCCGGGGCGGCCTAGATCCAAACATTCAGTACTTC. Filled out from reference TRBV5-1 and TRBJ2-4, the complete variable domain reads KAGVTQTPRYLIKTRGQQVTLSCSPISGHRSVSWYQQTPGQGLQFLFEYFSETQRNKGNFPGRFSGRQFSNSRSEMNVSTLELGDSALYLCASSRGGLDPNIQYFGAGTRLSVL.

This chain uses TRBV7-2 with TRBJ2-7, with 9 bases that match TRBD2. This CDR3 region has 15 residues. The ends lost 1 base at V and 3 bases at J; junction bases unmatched: 4. CDR1 is SGHTA and CDR2 is FQGNSA in the germline V gene. DNA of the CDR3: TGTGCCAGCAGCTTAGGCGGTAGCGGGAGCTACGAGCAGTACTTC. Its translation: CASSLGGSGSYEQYF.

The V call is TRBV12-3 or TRBV12-4, the J call TRBJ2-5; D is perhaps TRBD1 or TRBD2 (5 bases each). The CDR3 has 14 amino acids. V was clipped by 5 bases and J by 5 bases, with 15 bases between them. The CDR3 sequence is CASSPGDPRETQYF. In DNA, the CDR3 is TGTGCCAGCAGTCCCGGGGACCCCAGGGAGACCCAGTACTTC.

Here the CDR3 DNA reads TGCGCCAGCAGCCCCGATAGGTCTAAAGGCTACACCTTC. Residues: CASSPDRSKGYTF. The genes are TRBV5-1 and TRBJ1-2; D ambiguous. Germline V gene lookup returns CDR1 SGHRS and CDR2 YFSETQ. CDR3 length: 13 residues. Trimming removed 4 bases at V and 8 bases at J, with 15 bases between.

CDR3 in amino acids: CASRPRGKDEKLFF. The CDR3 bases are TGTGCCAGCAGACCTAGGGGGAAAGATGAAAAACTGTTTTTT. The gene calls are TRBV12-3 or TRBV12-4 and TRBJ1-4; tentatively, D is TRBD1 (6 bases). The V gene lost 6 bases and the J gene lost 6 bases, with 14 bases spanning the gap. There are 14 residues in the CDR3.